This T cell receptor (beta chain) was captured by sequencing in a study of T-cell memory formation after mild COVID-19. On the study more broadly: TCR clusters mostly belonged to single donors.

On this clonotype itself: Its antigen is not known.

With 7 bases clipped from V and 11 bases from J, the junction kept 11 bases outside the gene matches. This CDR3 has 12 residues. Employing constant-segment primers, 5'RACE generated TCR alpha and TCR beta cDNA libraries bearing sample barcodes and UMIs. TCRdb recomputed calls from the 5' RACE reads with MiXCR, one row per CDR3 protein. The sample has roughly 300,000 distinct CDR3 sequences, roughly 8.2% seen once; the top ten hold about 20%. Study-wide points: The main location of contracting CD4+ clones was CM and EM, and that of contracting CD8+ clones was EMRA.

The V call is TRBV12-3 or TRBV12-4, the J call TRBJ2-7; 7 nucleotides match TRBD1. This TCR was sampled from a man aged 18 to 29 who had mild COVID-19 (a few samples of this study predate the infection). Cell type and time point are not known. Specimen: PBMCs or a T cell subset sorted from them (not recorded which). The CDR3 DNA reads TGTGCCAGCAACTCCTACGCGGACAGGAAGTACTTC. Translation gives CASNSYADRKYF.